These 19 T cell receptor beta chains were sequenced from one sample in a study of spatial heterogeneity in lung cancer. TCRdb called the 5' RACE reads again in MiXCR, with one record for every CDR3 protein. There are fewer than 25,000 distinct CDR3 sequences in the sample; about 3.5% occur only once, and under 35% lies in the top ten. The time point denotes: sample taken at primary tumor resection. In each case, whole RNA from tumor, nontumor lung or frozen PBMC was sequenced unsorted. Sequenced here: PBMCs, sampled at surgery. The receptor source for this set is a female donor with early-stage non-small cell lung cancer.

This clonotype has ten or more counts. The V call is TRBV5-6, the J call TRBJ2-1; 15 nucleotides align to TRBD2. This CDR3 spans 18 amino acids. After removal of 4 bases from V and 0 bases from J, the junction contained 5 bases not matched to a gene. Germline lookup yields CDR1 SGHDT and CDR2 YYEEEE. CDR3 sequence (DNA): TGTGCCAGCAGCCCCGGGACTAGCGGGAGGAACTCCTACAATGAGCAGTTCTTC. Translating it yields CASSPGTSGRNSYNEQFF.

This clonotype has a count of ten or more. The rearrangement uses TRBV6-1 and TRBJ2-1, with 11 nucleotides matching TRBD2. In germline, CDR1 is MNHNS, CDR2 SASEGT. This CDR3 is 14 amino acids long. Trimming removed 1 base from V and 7 bases from J; junction bases left unmatched: 0. CDR3 sequence: CASSEGTSGNEQFF. CDR3 DNA sequence: TGTGCCAGCAGTGAAGGGACTAGCGGGAATGAGCAGTTCTTC.

This clonotype has a count of ten or more. The rearrangement links TRBV6-5 to TRBJ2-7; maybe TRBD2 (6 bases). This CDR3 is built from 13 residues. Looked up from germline, CDR1 is MNHEY and CDR2 is SVGAGI. Trimming removed 6 bases at V and 7 bases at J, with 16 bases between. The CDR3 DNA sequence: TGTGCCAGCAGACCCCCGGGACTGGAAGAGCAGTACTTC. Its translation: CASRPPGLEEQYF.

This clonotype has ten or more counts. This sequence joins TRBV11-2 and TRBJ2-2, with 8 bases aligning to TRBD2. This CDR3 spans 16 amino acids. Germline CDR1 SGHAT, CDR2 FQNNGV. Trimming removed 5 bases from V and 4 bases from J; junction bases left unmatched: 9. In DNA, the CDR3 is TGTGCCAGCAGCCGGACCGGGACTAGATCCACCGGGGAGCTGTTTTTT. It encodes CASSRTGTRSTGELFF.

This clonotype came up a few times. This chain joins TRBV12-3 or TRBV12-4 and TRBJ2-1, with D maybe TRBD1 (5 bases). The CDR3 extends over 12 amino acids. Trimming took 7 bases from V and 4 from J, leaving 8 bases between them. CDR3 sequence: CASTRQYNEQFF. The CDR3 nucleotides read TGTGCCAGCACCAGACAGTACAATGAGCAGTTCTTC.

This clonotype was observed a few times. The chain joins TRBV10-3 to TRBJ2-5, with 7 bases matching TRBD1. The V segment lost 3 bases and the J segment 5 bases; nucleotides outside the gene matches: 6. The CDR3 has 14 residues. Per germline, CDR1 ENHRY and CDR2 SYGVKD. DNA of the CDR3: TGTGCCATCAGTGAAGCGGACAGGAGGGAGACCCAGTACTTC. This codes for CAISEADRRETQYF.

This clonotype was found many times. The genes are TRBV10-3 and TRBJ2-1, with D tentatively TRBD1 or TRBD2 (5 bases each). Germline-derived CDR1 and CDR2 are ENHRY and SYGVKD. There are 16 residues in the CDR3. The V gene lost 2 bases and the J gene lost 5 bases, with 16 bases spanning the gap. CDR3 in amino acids: CAISEVTSRGHNEQFF. For the CDR3, the DNA is TGTGCCATCAGTGAGGTTACTAGTAGGGGACACAATGAGCAGTTCTTC.

At least ten counts were recorded for this clonotype. The chain employs TRBV12-3 or TRBV12-4 and TRBJ2-7; D tentatively reads TRBD1 or TRBD2 (5 bases each). Trimming left V 7 bases short and J 2 bases short, with 18 bases between. The CDR3 has 15 residues. For the CDR3, the DNA is TGTGCCAGCACCAAGGGACCAATGGGGACCTACGAGCAGTACTTC. Translation gives CASTKGPMGTYEQYF.

This clonotype was seen many times. The V call is TRBV27, the J call TRBJ2-5; no clear D. Germline lookup yields CDR1 MNHEY and CDR2 SMNVEV (reference sequence). This CDR3 has 15 amino acids. Trimming removed 6 bases at V and 1 base at J, with 15 bases between. The CDR3 protein is CASRNSKNFQETQYF. CDR3 DNA: TGTGCCAGCAGAAACTCAAAGAACTTCCAAGAGACCCAGTACTTC.

The table lists this clonotype with many counts. This chain connects TRBV27 to TRBJ2-3, with D possibly called TRBD1 or TRBD2 (6 bases each). V gave up 4 bases and J gave up 4 bases, with 18 bases separating them. This CDR3 spans 16 amino acids. The germline CDR1 and CDR2 sequences are MNHEY and SMNVEV (reference sequence). The CDR3 region is CASSWARGLHADTQYF. The CDR3 DNA sequence: TGTGCCAGCAGTTGGGCTCGGGGGCTTCACGCAGATACGCAGTATTTT.

In this sample, this clonotype turned up many times. The J gene is TRBJ2-1, the V gene TRBV5-4, with D possibly being TRBD1 or TRBD2 (5 bases each). This CDR3 region has 16 residues. Germline V gene lookup returns CDR1 SGHNT and CDR2 YYREEE (reference sequence). V gave up 0 bases and J gave up 0 bases, with 10 bases separating them. The DNA for the CDR3 is TGTGCCAGCAGCTTGGCGGGGCAAGTCTCCTACAATGAGCAGTTCTTC. It encodes CASSLAGQVSYNEQFF.

This clonotype showed up many times. The chain links TRBV18 to TRBJ1-5; the D is unclear. The germline V gene has CDR1 KGHSH and CDR2 LQKENI. Trimming left V 5 bases short and J 5 bases short, with 10 bases between. There are 13 residues in the CDR3. CDR3 sequence: CASSVTGDQPQHF. CDR3 nucleotide sequence: TGTGCCAGCTCAGTAACGGGTGATCAGCCCCAGCATTTT.

This clonotype was counted at least ten times. The rearrangement links TRBV20-1 to TRBJ2-1; the match to TRBD2 covers 13 bases. The CDR3 extends over 18 amino acids. Germline CDR1 is DFQATT and CDR2 is SNEGSKA (reference sequence). Unmatched junction bases numbered 11, after V lost 6 bases and J lost 0 bases. This CDR3 is CSARTRLAGGRSYNEQFF. The CDR3 DNA reads TGCAGTGCCAGAACGCGACTAGCGGGAGGTCGCTCCTACAATGAGCAGTTCTTC.

This clonotype was detected many times. The rearrangement uses TRBV29-1 and TRBJ1-6; no definite D call. CDR1 and CDR2 (germline): SQVTM, ANQGSEA. Trimming pared 4 bases from V and 7 bases from J, leaving 14 bases between. This CDR3 has 14 residues. The CDR3, as DNA: TGCAGCGTTGGATCGGGAAGAAGGAATTCACCCCTCCACTTT. Translated: CSVGSGRRNSPLHF.

The chain couples TRBV11-3 to TRBJ2-1; D might be TRBD2 (5 bases). The CDR3 contains 13 residues. Germline V gene lookup returns CDR1 SGHNT and CDR2 YENEEA. The ends were cut back, 1 base at V and 8 bases at J, with 9 bases in the middle. Here the CDR3 DNA reads TGTGCCAGCAGCTTAGGGGGAGTCGATGAGCAGTTCTTC. As protein: CASSLGGVDEQFF.

This clonotype was picked up many times. The rearrangement uses TRBV6-5 and TRBJ2-2, with D hard to call. The CDR3 totals 14 residues. The V end lost 0 bases, the J end lost 8 bases, and 10 bases lay between the germline ends. Germline V gives CDR1 MNHEY, CDR2 SVGAGI. The CDR3 DNA reads as TGTGCCAGCAGTTACTCGTTAAGTTCTGGGGAGCTGTTTTTT. It is translated as CASSYSLSSGELFF.

This clonotype was found many times. Here the CDR3 DNA reads TGTGCCAGCAGCTCCCGGCGGGACAGGGCCTACGAGCAGTACTTC. It is translated as CASSSRRDRAYEQYF. The genes are TRBV7-9 and TRBJ2-7; 9 bases are a match to TRBD1. The V gene's germline CDR1 is SEHNR and CDR2 FQNEAQ (reference sequence). J gave up 2 bases and V 4 bases, and 6 bases lay outside the gene matches. CDR3 size: 15 residues.

This clonotype was seen at least ten times. This chain connects TRBV9 to TRBJ2-2, with a possible D match to TRBD1 (6 bases). Trimming shortened V by 4 bases and J by 7 bases, and 17 bases separated the two germline ends. Germline V gene lookup returns CDR1 SGDLS and CDR2 YYNGEE. The CDR3 extends over 15 amino acids. The CDR3 DNA follows: TGTGCCAGCAGCCCCCGAAACAGGGAGAGCGGGGAGCTGTTTTTT. Translation: CASSPRNRESGELFF.

This clonotype has at least ten counts. J is TRBJ2-5 and V is TRBV5-1; D is uncertain. The CDR3 spans 14 residues. CDR1 and CDR2 from the germline V gene are SGHRS and YFSETQ. Trimming took 1 base from V and 3 from J, leaving 10 bases between them. This CDR3 reads CASSLMLAEETQYF. The DNA for the CDR3 is TGCGCCAGCAGCTTGATGTTGGCAGAAGAGACCCAGTACTTC.